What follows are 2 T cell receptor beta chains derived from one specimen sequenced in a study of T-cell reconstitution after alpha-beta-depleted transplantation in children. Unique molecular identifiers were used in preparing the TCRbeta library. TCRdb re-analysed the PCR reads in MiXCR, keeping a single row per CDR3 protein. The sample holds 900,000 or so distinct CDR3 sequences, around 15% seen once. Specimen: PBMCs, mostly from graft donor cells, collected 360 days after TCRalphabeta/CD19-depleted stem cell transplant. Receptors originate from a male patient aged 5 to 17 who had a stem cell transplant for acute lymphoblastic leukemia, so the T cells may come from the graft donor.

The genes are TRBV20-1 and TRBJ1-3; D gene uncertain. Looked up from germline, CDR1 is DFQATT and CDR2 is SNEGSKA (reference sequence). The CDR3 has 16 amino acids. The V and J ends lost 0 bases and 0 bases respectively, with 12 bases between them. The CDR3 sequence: CSARDPLLTSGNTIYF. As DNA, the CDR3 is TGCAGTGCTAGAGATCCCCTACTAACCTCTGGAAACACCATATATTTT.

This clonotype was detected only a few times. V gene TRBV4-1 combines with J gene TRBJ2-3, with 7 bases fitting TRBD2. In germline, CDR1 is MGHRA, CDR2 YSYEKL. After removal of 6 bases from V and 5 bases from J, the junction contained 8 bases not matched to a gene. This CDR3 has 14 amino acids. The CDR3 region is CASRGGTKRDTQYF. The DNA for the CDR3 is TGCGCCAGCAGGGGCGGGACTAAAAGAGATACGCAGTATTTT.